Listed below are T cell receptor beta chains from one sample, sequenced in a study of blood T cell repertoires in COVID-19. Libraries were prepared by immunoSEQ multiplex PCR; TCRdb keeps only in-frame clonotypes and omits some of them. The sample has some 400,000 clones; about 89% are singletons. Material for sequencing was peripheral blood. These receptors were collected from a woman in her sixties with COVID-19, enrolled during active disease. Both conserved end residues are part of each CDR3. D genes are given only for firm matches. Size tells how often a clone was seen (once, few, many) or the class of an expanded clone, and some rows leave it out.

clone_size	v_call	d_call	j_call	cdr3_aa	cdr3_nt
NA	TRBV5-1	NA	TRBJ2-1	CASSPGLTSRNEQFF	TGCGCCAGCAGTCCCGGGCTAACTAGCAGGAATGAGCAGTTCTTC
NA	TRBV19	NA	TRBJ1-4	CASRGHGYGEKLFF	TGTGCCAGTAGGGGACATGGATATGGTGAAAAACTGTTTTTT
NA	TRBV18	NA	TRBJ1-2	CASSPSAGGGYTF	TGTGCCAGCTCACCTTCGGCCGGGGGTGGCTACACCTTC
NA	TRBV24-1	TRBD1	TRBJ2-7	CATSRATGGAEQYF	TGTGCCACCAGCCGGGCGACAGGGGGAGCTGAGCAGTACTTC
NA	TRBV7-9	TRBD1	TRBJ1-1	CASSSQEGQGASNTEAFF	TGTGCCAGCAGCTCGCAAGAGGGACAGGGGGCTAGTAACACTGAAGCTTTCTTT
NA	TRBV20-1	NA	TRBJ1-4	CSARVLVKLFF	TGCAGTGCCAGGGTTCTGGTAAAACTGTTTTTT
NA	TRBV27	TRBD2	TRBJ2-2	CASTRAERGAGELFF	TGTGCCAGCACCCGGGCCGAGCGGGGAGCCGGGGAGCTGTTTTTT
many	TRBV6-4	NA	TRBJ1-3	CASSAHRVPGEDTIYF	TGTGCCAGCAGCGCACATAGGGTGCCCGGGGAGGACACCATATATTTT
NA	TRBV5-4	TRBD1	TRBJ1-2	CASSFGTGVYGYTF	TGTGCCAGCAGCTTCGGGACAGGAGTCTATGGCTACACCTTC
NA	TRBV6-5	NA	TRBJ1-1	CASSLGGGLNTEAFF	TGTGCCAGCAGTCTTGGGGGAGGGCTGAACACTGAAGCTTTCTTT
NA	TRBV9	TRBD1	TRBJ1-4	CASSVVGERGQGALNEKLFF	TGTGCCAGCAGCGTAGTAGGGGAGAGGGGACAGGGGGCGTTAAATGAAAAACTGTTTTTT
NA	TRBV7-7	NA	TRBJ2-5	CASSFTGQETQYF	TGTGCCAGCAGCTTTACAGGGCAAGAGACCCAGTACTTC
NA	TRBV5-1	TRBD1	TRBJ1-2	CASSFGQGSPYGYTF	TGCGCCAGCAGCTTTGGACAGGGGAGCCCTTATGGCTACACCTTC
NA	TRBV5-1	NA	TRBJ2-7	CASSPDSYYEQYF	TGCGCCAGCAGCCCAGACAGTTACTACGAGCAGTACTTC
NA	TRBV4-2	TRBD1	TRBJ2-1	CASSQRTGKGDEQFF	TGTGCCAGCAGCCAACGGACAGGGAAGGGTGATGAGCAGTTCTTC
NA	TRBV19	NA	TRBJ2-7	CASTPRDSYEQYF	TGTGCCAGTACTCCCCGGGATTCCTACGAGCAGTACTTC
NA	TRBV12-3/TRBV12-4	TRBD1	TRBJ2-7	CATRQGPHEQYF	TGTGCCACCCGACAGGGTCCGCACGAGCAGTACTTC
NA	TRBV11-2	TRBD1	TRBJ1-4	CASSPGQALNEKLFF	TGTGCCAGCAGCCCGGGACAGGCGCTCAATGAAAAACTGTTTTTT
NA	TRBV7-2	NA	TRBJ1-1	CASSFPRNTEAFF	TGTGCCAGCAGCTTCCCCCGGAACACTGAAGCTTTCTTT
NA	TRBV18	NA	TRBJ1-6	CASSPIQTGPNSPLHF	TGTGCCAGCTCACCGATCCAGACAGGTCCTAATTCACCCCTCCACTTT
NA	TRBV4-1	NA	TRBJ1-1	CASSQDRAGSNTEAFF	TGCGCCAGCAGCCAAGACAGGGCGGGATCGAACACTGAAGCTTTCTTT
NA	TRBV11-2	TRBD2	TRBJ2-1	CASSLMIAGNNEQFF	TGTGCCAGCAGCTTAATGATAGCGGGGAACAATGAGCAGTTCTTC
NA	TRBV12-2	NA	TRBJ1-4	CASRPLAVVAEKLFF	TGTGCAAGTCGCCCTCTTGCGGTTGTGGCTGAAAAACTGTTTTTT
NA	TRBV5-1	TRBD2	TRBJ2-3	CASSLVAGGPGTDTQYF	TGCGCCAGCAGCTTGGTAGCGGGGGGGCCGGGGACAGATACGCAGTATTTT
few	TRBV5-6	NA	TRBJ1-2	CASSLWNRVNYGYTF	TGTGCCAGCAGCTTGTGGAACAGGGTTAACTATGGCTACACCTTC
NA	TRBV4-2	TRBD1	TRBJ1-5	CASSHLTGGGSNQPQHF	TGTGCCAGCAGCCACCTTACAGGGGGTGGTAGCAATCAGCCCCAGCATTTT
NA	TRBV7-6	NA	TRBJ2-7	CASSLGQGKSYEQYF	TGTGCCAGCAGCTTGGGTCAGGGAAAATCCTACGAGCAGTACTTC
NA	TRBV5-4	TRBD1	TRBJ2-7	CASSFISGWQGAEQYF	TGTGCCAGCAGCTTCATTTCTGGGTGGCAGGGGGCCGAGCAGTACTTC
NA	TRBV30	TRBD1	TRBJ1-4	CAWSLGTGGAGLFF	TGTGCCTGGAGTCTCGGGACAGGGGGCGCAGGACTGTTTTTT
NA	TRBV29-1	TRBD1	TRBJ1-1	CSVVSGGLAEAFF	TGCAGCGTTGTATCAGGGGGCCTGGCTGAAGCTTTCTTT
NA	TRBV19	TRBD1	TRBJ2-7	CASSKQGVHEQYF	TGTGCCAGTAGCAAACAGGGGGTTCACGAGCAGTACTTC
NA	TRBV12-3/TRBV12-4	TRBD1	TRBJ2-7	CASRWTGTGEQYF	TGTGCCAGCAGGTGGACAGGGACCGGGGAGCAGTACTTC
NA	TRBV6-5	NA	TRBJ2-7	CASSFPTLQGEQYF	TGTGCCAGCAGTTTCCCAACTTTACAGGGCGAGCAGTACTTC
NA	TRBV3-1/TRBV3-2	NA	TRBJ1-1	CASSSGNTEAFF	TGTGCCAGCAGCTCGGGGAACACTGAAGCTTTCTTT
NA	TRBV6-5	NA	TRBJ1-1	CASSYSSGVNTEAFF	TGTGCCAGCAGTTACAGTTCAGGGGTAAACACCGAAGCTTTCTTT
NA	TRBV5-4	TRBD1	TRBJ1-2	CASRRDSYGYTF	TGTGCCAGCAGAAGGGACAGCTATGGCTACACCTTC
NA	TRBV6-5	TRBD1	TRBJ2-5	CASRYSGTVLTETQYF	TGTGCCAGCAGATACTCCGGGACAGTCCTAACCGAGACCCAGTACTTC
NA	TRBV19	TRBD2	TRBJ2-5	CASSIPGLAGGQETQYF	TGTGCCAGTAGTATCCCTGGACTAGCGGGGGGCCAAGAGACCCAGTACTTC
NA	TRBV4-2	NA	TRBJ1-1	CASSEVPGYTEAFF	TGTGCCAGCAGCGAGGTACCGGGGTACACTGAAGCTTTCTTT
NA	TRBV6-1	NA	TRBJ1-2	CASSERGRRGYTF	TGTGCCAGCAGCGAGCGGGGTCGGCGTGGCTACACCTTC
NA	TRBV9	NA	TRBJ1-2	CASSGPFKAGVDYGYTF	TGTGCCAGCAGCGGCCCATTCAAAGCAGGGGTAGACTATGGCTACACCTTC
NA	TRBV19	TRBD1	TRBJ1-5	CASRAPRGTNQPQHF	TGTGCCAGTAGAGCCCCCAGGGGGACGAATCAGCCCCAGCATTTT
NA	TRBV28	TRBD1	TRBJ2-7	CASRPGTGLRQQYF	TGTGCCAGCAGGCCCGGGACAGGCCTTCGACAGCAGTACTTC
once	TRBV5-4	TRBD2	TRBJ2-7	CASSSTSGVSYEQYF	TGTGCCAGCAGCTCTACTAGCGGAGTCTCCTACGAGCAGTACTTC
NA	TRBV6-6	NA	TRBJ1-1	CASSYSRGTEAFF	TGTGCCAGCAGTTACTCTAGGGGCACTGAAGCTTTCTTT
NA	TRBV2	TRBD2	TRBJ2-2	CASGTSGRTGELFF	TGTGCCAGTGGGACTAGCGGGCGCACCGGGGAGCTGTTTTTT
NA	TRBV6-4	NA	TRBJ2-7	CASSDSLGFYEQYF	TGTGCCAGCAGTGACTCTCTAGGCTTCTACGAGCAGTACTTC
once	TRBV19	TRBD1	TRBJ1-6	CASSPGHRGSNSPLHF	TGTGCCAGTAGTCCTGGACACAGGGGTTCGAATTCACCCCTCCACTTT
NA	TRBV5-5	TRBD1	TRBJ1-5	CASSLGTVGNQPQHF	TGTGCCAGCAGCCTTGGGACAGTTGGGAATCAGCCCCAGCATTTT
NA	TRBV5-6	NA	TRBJ1-2	CASSLDKAANYGYTF	TGTGCCAGCAGCTTGGATAAGGCGGCGAACTATGGCTACACCTTC
once	TRBV27	NA	TRBJ1-5	CASSLFGGNDSNQPQHF	TGTGCCAGCAGTTTATTCGGGGGGAATGATAGCAATCAGCCCCAGCATTTT
NA	TRBV12-3/TRBV12-4	TRBD2	TRBJ2-3	CAFSGGGTDTQYF	TGTGCCTTTAGCGGGGGGGGCACAGATACGCAGTATTTT
few	TRBV29-1	NA	TRBJ2-1	CSVGLNEQFF	TGCAGCGTTGGGCTCAATGAGCAGTTCTTC
NA	TRBV7-2	TRBD1	TRBJ1-5	CASSQDRVKPQHF	TGTGCCAGCAGCCAGGACAGGGTCAAGCCCCAGCATTTT
NA	TRBV5-1	TRBD1	TRBJ2-2	CASSGTGAGELFF	TGCGCCAGCAGCGGTACAGGGGCCGGGGAGCTGTTTTTT